This T cell receptor (beta chain) was retrieved from a study of shared clonotypes between healthy human individuals. Study summary: CD4 naive cells filled three plates per donor, CD4 memory three, CD8 naive two and CD8 memory one.

V was shortened by 5 bases and J by 3 bases, with 11 bases between the two germline ends. The CDR3 totals 13 residues. Per germline, CDR1 MDHEN and CDR2 SYDVKM. Clones were sequenced by immunoSEQ multiplex PCR, and TCRdb holds only the in-frame ones, with some missing. This sample yields around 1,100,000 clones, of which 77% are seen a single time; 0.85% to 1% belongs to the top ten. Study results and limitations: Estimated richness was generally greater in naive than memory subsets. Represented diversity (both genetic and exposure-history) was limited by the small number of donors.

Details on this clone: The target antigen is unknown.

The TCR sequence derives from a man younger than 30 in good health. Some clones in this sample may be carry-over from other donors' samples. This chain connects TRBV28 to TRBJ2-7; D tentatively fits TRBD1 or TRBD2 (5 bases each). Sequences were obtained from memory CD4+ T cells from PBMCs. Subset noted: CD45RA-negative fraction. The CDR3 nucleotides are TGTGCCAGCAGTCGGGACGGGATCTACGAGCAGTACTTC. It translates to CASSRDGIYEQYF. Filled out from reference TRBV28 and TRBJ2-7, the complete variable domain reads DVKVTQSSRYLVKRTGEKVFLECVQDMDHENMFWYRQDPGLGLRLIYFSYDVKMKEKGDIPEGYSVSREKKERFSLILESASTNQTSMYLCASSRDGIYEQYFGPGTRLTVT.